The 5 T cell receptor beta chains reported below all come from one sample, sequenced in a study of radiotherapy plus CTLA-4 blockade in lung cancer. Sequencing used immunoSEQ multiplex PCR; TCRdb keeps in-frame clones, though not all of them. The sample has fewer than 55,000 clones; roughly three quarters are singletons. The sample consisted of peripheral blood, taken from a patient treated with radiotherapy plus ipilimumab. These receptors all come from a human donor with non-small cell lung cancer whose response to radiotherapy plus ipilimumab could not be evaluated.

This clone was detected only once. In DNA form, the CDR3 reads TGTGCCAGCTCACCGGGGACAGGAAGGAACCAGCCCCAGCATTTT. Amino acids: CASSPGTGRNQPQHF. The rearrangement joins TRBV18 to TRBJ1-5; 8 bases agree with TRBD1. V gave up 3 bases and J gave up 7 bases; unmatched junction bases: 8. CDR3 length: 15 residues. CDR1 and CDR2 from the germline V gene are KGHSH and LQKENI.

The CDR3 region is CASSQGADTQYF. The CDR3 DNA reads TGTGCCAGCAGCCAGGGTGCAGATACGCAGTATTTT. The chain is built from TRBV7-2 and TRBJ2-3; D might be TRBD1 (5 bases). Germline loops: CDR1 SGHTA, CDR2 FQGNSA. Trimming left V 5 bases short and J 4 bases short, with 7 bases between. The CDR3 is 12 residues long.

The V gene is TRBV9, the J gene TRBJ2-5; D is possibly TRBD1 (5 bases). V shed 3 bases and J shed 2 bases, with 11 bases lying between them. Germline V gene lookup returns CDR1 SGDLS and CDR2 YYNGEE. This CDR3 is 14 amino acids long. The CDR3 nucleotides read TGTGCCAGCAGCGCCGGACACGGGCAAGAGACCCAGTACTTC. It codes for CASSAGHGQETQYF. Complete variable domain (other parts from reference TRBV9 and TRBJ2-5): DSGVTQTPKHLITATGQRVTLRCSPRSGDLSVYWYQQSLDQGLQFLIQYYNGEERAKGNILERFSAQQFPDLHSELNLSSLELGDSALYFCASSAGHGQETQYFGPGTRLLVL.

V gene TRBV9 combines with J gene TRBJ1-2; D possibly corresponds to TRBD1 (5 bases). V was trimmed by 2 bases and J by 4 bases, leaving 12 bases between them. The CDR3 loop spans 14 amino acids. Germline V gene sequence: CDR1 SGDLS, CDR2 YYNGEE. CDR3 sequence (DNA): TGTGCCAGCAGCGTTTCAACAGGATTCTATGGCTACACCTTC. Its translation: CASSVSTGFYGYTF. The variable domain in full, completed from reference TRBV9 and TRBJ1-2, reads DSGVTQTPKHLITATGQRVTLRCSPRSGDLSVYWYQQSLDQGLQFLIQYYNGEERAKGNILERFSAQQFPDLHSELNLSSLELGDSALYFCASSVSTGFYGYTFGSGTRLTVV.

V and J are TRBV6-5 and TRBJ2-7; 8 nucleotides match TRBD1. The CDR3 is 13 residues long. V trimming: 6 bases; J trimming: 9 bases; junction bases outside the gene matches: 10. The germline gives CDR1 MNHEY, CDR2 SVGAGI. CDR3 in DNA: TGTGCCAGCAGCCTCGGACAGGGTAGTGTGCAGTACTTC. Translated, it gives CASSLGQGSVQYF.